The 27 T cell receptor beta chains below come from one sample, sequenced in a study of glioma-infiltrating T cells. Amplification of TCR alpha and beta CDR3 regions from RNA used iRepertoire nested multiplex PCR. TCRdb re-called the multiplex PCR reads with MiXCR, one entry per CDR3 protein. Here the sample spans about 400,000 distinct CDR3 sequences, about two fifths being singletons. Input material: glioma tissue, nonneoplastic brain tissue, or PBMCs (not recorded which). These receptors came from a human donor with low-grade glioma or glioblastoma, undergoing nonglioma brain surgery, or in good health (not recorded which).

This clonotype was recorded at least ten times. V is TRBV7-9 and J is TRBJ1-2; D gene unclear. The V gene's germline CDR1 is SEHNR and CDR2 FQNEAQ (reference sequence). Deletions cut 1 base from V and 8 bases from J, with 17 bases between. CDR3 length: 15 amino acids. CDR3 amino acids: CASSLESLDKWGYTF. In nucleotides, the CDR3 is TGTGCCAGCAGCTTAGAAAGCCTTGACAAGTGGGGCTACACCTTC.

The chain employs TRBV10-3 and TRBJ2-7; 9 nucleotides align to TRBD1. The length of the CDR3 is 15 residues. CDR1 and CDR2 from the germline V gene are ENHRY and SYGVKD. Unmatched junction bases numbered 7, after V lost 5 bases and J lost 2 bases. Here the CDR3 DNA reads TGTGCCATCAGTCCTAGGGGACAGGGTGCCTACGAGCAGTACTTC. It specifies CAISPRGQGAYEQYF.

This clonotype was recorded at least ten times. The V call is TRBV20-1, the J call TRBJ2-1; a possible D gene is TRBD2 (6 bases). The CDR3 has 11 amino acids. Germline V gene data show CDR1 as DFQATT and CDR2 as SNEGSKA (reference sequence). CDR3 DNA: TGCAACCGGGGGAGGCCCAATGAGCAGTTCTTC. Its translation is CNRGRPNEQFF.

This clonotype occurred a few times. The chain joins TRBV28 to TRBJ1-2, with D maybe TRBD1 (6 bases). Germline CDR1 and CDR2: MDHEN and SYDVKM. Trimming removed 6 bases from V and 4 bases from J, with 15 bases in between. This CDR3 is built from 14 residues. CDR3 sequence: CASSLGGQAYGYTF. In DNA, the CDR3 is TGTGCCAGCAGCTTAGGGGGGCAGGCCTATGGCTACACCTTC.

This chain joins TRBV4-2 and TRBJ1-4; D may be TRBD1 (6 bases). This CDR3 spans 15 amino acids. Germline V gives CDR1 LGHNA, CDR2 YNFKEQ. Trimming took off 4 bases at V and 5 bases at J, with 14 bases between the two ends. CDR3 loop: CASSRYRDLNEKLFF. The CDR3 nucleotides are TGTGCCAGCAGCCGGTACAGGGATCTCAATGAAAAACTGTTTTTT.

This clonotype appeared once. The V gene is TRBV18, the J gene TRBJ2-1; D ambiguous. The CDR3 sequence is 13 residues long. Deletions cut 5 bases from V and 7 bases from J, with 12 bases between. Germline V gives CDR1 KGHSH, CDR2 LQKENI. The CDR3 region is CASSSTQDNEQFF. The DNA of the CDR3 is TGTGCCAGCTCATCGACTCAAGATAATGAGCAGTTCTTC.

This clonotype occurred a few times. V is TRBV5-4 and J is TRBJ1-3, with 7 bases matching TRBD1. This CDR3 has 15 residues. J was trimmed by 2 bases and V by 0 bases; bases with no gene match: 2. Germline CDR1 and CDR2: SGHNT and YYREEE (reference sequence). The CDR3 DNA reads TGTGCCAGCAGCTTGGAAACAGGGGCTGGAAACACCATATATTTT. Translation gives CASSLETGAGNTIYF.

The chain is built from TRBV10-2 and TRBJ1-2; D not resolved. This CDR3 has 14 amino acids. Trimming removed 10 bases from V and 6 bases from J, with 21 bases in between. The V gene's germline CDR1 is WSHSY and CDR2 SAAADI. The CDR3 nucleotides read TGCGCCACTAACCCGACTGCTGCCCGTCATGGCTACACCTTC. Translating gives CATNPTAARHGYTF.

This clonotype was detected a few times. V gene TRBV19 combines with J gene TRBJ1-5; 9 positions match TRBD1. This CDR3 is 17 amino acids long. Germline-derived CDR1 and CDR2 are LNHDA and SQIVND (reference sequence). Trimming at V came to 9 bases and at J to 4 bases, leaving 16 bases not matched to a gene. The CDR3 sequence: CASRRSPGQGINQPQHF. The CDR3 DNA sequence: TGTGCCAGCCGCCGTAGTCCCGGACAGGGGATTAATCAGCCCCAGCATTTT. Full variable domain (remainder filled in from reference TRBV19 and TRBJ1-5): DGGITQSPKYLFRKEGQNVTLSCEQNLNHDAMYWYRQDPGQGLRLIYYSQIVNDFQKGDIAEGYSVSREKKESFPLTVTSAQKNPTAFYLCASRRSPGQGINQPQHFGDGTRLSIL.

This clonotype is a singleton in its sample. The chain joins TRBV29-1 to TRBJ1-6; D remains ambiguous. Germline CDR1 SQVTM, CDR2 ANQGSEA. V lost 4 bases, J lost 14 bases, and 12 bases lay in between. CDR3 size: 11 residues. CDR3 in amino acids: CSVGEGSSLHF. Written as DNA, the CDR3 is TGCAGCGTTGGAGAAGGCTCGTCCCTCCACTTT.

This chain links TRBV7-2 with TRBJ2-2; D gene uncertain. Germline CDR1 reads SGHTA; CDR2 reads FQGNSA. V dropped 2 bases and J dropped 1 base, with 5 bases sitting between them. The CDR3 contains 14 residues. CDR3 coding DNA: TGTGCCAGCAGCTTATCGGGGAACACCGGGGAGCTGTTTTTT. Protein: CASSLSGNTGELFF.

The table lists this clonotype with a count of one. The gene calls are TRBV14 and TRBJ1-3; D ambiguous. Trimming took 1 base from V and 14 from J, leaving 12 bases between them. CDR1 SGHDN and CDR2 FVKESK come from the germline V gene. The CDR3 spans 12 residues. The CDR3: CASSQVDAALYF. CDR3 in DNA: TGTGCCAGCAGCCAAGTGGACGCCGCTTTATATTTT. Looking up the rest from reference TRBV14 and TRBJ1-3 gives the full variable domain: EAGVTQFPSHSVIEKGQTVTLRCDPISGHDNLYWYRRVMGKEIKFLLHFVKESKQDESGMPNNRFLAERTGGTYSTLKVQPAELEDSGVYFCASSQVDAALYFGEGSWLTVV.

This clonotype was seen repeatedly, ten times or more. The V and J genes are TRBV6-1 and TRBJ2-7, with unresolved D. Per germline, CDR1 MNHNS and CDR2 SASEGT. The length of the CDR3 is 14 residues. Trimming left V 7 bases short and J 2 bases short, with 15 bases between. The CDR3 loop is CASTPPGGTYEQYF. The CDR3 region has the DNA TGTGCCAGCACCCCCCCGGGCGGAACCTACGAGCAGTACTTC.

The CDR3 DNA reads TGTGCCAGCAGTGCCATCAGGGAGAACACTGAAGCTTTCTTT. Translating gives CASSAIRENTEAFF. This chain links TRBV27 with TRBJ1-1; weak D call: TRBD1 (5 bases). CDR3 size: 14 residues. Trimming removed 5 bases at V and 1 base at J, with 11 bases between. Germline loops: CDR1 MNHEY, CDR2 SMNVEV (reference sequence).

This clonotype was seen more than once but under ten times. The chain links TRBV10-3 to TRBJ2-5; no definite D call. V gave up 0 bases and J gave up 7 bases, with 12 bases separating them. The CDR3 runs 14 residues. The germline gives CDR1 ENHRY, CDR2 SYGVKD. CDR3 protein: CAISESLFKGTQYF. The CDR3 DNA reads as TGTGCCATCAGTGAGTCCCTATTTAAGGGGACCCAGTACTTC.

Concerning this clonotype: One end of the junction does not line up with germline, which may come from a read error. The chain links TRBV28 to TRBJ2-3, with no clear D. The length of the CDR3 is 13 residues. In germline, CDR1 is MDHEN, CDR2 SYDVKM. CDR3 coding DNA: TGTGCCAGCACCCCCGGAGTCCCAGATACGCAGTGTTTT. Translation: CASTPGVPDTQCF. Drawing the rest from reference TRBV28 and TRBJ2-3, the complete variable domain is DVKVTQSSRYLVKRTGEKVFLECVQDMDHENMFWYRQDPGLGLRLIYFSYDVKMKEKGDIPEGYSVSREKKERFSLILESASTNQTSMYLCASTPGVPDTQCFGPGTRLTVL.

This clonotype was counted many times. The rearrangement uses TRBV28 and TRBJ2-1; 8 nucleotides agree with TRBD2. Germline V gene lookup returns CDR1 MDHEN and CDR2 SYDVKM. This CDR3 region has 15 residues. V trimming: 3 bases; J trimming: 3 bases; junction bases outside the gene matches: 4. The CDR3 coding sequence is TGTGCCAGCAGTTTCGGCGGGAGGATCTACAATGAGCAGTTCTTC. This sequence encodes CASSFGGRIYNEQFF.

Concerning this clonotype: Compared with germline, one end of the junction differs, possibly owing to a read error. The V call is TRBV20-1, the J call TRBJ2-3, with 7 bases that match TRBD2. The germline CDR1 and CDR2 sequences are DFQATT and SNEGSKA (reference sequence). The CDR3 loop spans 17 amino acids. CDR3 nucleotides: TGCAGTGCTAGGGACCCCCGGGGGAGGGGCTACACAGATACGCAGTGTTTT. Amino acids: CSARDPRGRGYTDTQCF.

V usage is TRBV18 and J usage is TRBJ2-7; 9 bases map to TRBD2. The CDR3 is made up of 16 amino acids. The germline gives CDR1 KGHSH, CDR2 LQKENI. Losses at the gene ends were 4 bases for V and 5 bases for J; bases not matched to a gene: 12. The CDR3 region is CASSLPFLAGTHEQYF. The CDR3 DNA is TGTGCCAGCTCACTACCTTTCCTAGCGGGAACCCACGAGCAGTACTTC.

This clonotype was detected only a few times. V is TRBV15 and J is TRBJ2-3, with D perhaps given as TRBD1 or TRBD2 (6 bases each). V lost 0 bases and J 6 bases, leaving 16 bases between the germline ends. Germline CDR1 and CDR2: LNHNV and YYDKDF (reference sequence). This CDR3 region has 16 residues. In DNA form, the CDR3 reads TGTGCCACCAGCAGAGATGAAACAAGGGGGGTGGATACGCAGTATTTT. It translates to CATSRDETRGVDTQYF.

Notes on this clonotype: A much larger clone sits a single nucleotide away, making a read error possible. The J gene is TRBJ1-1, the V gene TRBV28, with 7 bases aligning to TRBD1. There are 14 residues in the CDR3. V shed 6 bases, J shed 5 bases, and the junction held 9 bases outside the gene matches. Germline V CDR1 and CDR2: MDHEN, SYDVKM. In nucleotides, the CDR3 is TGTGCCAGCAGCATGAGACAGGGATGGACTGAAGCTTTCTTT. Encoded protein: CASSMRQGWTEAFF.

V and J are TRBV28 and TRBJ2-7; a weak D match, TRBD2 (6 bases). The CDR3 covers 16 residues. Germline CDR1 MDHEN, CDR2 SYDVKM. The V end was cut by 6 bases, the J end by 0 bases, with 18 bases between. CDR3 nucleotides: TGTGCCAGCAGCCGCCTCGGAGGGACCACCTCCTACGAGCAGTACTTC. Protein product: CASSRLGGTTSYEQYF.

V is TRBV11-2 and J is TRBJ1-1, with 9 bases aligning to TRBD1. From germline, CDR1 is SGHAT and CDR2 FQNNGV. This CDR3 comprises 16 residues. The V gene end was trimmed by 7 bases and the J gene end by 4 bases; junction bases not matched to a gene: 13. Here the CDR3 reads CASNYINRGQSTEAFF. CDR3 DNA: TGTGCCAGCAACTACATTAACAGGGGGCAGAGCACTGAAGCTTTCTTT. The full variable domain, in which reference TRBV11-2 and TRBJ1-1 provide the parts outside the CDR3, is EAGVAQSPRYKIIEKRQSVAFWCNPISGHATLYWYQQILGQGPKLLIQFQNNGVVDDSQLPKDRFSAERLKGVDSTLKIQPAKLEDSAVYLCASNYINRGQSTEAFFGQGTRLTVV.

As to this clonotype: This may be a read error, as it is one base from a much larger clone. DNA of the CDR3: TGTGCCAGCAGTGAGTGCCCACCTAACGAGCAGTACTTC. It translates to CASSECPPNEQYF. The genes are TRBV6-1 and TRBJ2-7; D is ambiguous. The CDR3 has 13 amino acids. Germline V gene data show CDR1 as MNHNS and CDR2 as SASEGT. V dropped 3 bases and J dropped 5 bases, with 11 bases sitting between them.

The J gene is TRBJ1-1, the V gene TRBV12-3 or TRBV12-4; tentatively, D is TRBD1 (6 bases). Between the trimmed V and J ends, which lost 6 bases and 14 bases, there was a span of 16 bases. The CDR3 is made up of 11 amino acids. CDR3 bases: TGTGCCAGCAGCCAGACAGGAGTTCGCTTCTTT. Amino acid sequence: CASSQTGVRFF.

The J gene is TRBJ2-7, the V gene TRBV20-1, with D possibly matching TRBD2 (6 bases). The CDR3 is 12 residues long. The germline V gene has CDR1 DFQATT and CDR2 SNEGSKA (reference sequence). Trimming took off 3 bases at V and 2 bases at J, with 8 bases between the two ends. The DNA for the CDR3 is TGCAGTGCTAGTCCGGGGGCCTACGAGCAGTACTTC. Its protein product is CSASPGAYEQYF.

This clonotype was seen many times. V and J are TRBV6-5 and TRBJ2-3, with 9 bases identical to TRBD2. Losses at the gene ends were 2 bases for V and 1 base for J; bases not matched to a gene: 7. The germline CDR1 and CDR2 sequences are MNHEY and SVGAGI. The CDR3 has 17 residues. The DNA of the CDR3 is TGTGCCAGCAGTTACGCTACGGCGGGAGGGCGCACAGATACGCAGTATTTT. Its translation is CASSYATAGGRTDTQYF.